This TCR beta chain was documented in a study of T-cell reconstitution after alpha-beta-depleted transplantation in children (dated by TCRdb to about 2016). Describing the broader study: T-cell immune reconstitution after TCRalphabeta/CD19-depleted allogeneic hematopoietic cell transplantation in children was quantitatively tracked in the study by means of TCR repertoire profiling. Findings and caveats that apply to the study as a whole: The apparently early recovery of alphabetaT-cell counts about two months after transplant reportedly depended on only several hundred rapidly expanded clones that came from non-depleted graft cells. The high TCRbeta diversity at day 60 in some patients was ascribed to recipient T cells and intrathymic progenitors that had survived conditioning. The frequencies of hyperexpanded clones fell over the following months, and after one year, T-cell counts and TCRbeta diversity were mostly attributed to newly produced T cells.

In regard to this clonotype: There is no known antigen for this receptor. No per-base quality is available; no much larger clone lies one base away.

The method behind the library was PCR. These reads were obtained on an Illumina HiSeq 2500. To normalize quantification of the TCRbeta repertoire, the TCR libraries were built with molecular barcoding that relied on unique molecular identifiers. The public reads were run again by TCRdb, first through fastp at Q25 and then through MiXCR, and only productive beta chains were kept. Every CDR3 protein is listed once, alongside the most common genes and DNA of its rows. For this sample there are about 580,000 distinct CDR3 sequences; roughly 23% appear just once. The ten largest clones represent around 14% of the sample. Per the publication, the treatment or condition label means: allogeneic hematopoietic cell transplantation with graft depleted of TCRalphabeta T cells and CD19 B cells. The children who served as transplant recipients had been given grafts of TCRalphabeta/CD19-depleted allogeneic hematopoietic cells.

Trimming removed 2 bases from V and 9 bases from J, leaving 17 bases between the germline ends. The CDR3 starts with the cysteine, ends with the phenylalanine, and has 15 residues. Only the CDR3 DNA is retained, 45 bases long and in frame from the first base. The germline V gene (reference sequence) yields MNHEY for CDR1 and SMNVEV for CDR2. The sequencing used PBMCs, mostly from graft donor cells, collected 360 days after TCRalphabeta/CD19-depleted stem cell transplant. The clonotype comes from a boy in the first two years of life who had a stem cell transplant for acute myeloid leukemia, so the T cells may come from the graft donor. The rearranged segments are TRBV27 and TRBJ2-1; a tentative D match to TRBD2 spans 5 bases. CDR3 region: CASSLVASGLREQFF. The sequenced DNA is TGTGCCAGCAGTTTAGTGGCAAGCGGCCTTCGTGAGCAGTTCTTC.